Listed here are 19 T cell receptor beta chains from one sample, sequenced in a study of high-grade serous ovarian cancer treatment subgroups (dated by TCRdb to 2020 to 2023). Tumor samples were obtained before definitive surgery or chemotherapy. Library construction relied on the immunoSEQ multiplex PCR assay. In its TCRdb copy, this immuneACCESS table keeps in-frame sequences only and misses some clones. Where compared with another copy, unresolved V genes explain less than half of these, and the others have no known cause. The sample includes 10,000 to 12,000 clones, with 80% to 85% observed a single time. The ten largest clones take up 6.6% of the sample. The sample was tumor tissue. These receptors all stem from a human donor with high-grade serous ovarian cancer.

This clone was recorded a few times. In nucleotides, the CDR3 is TGTGCCAGCAGTTTACTAGCGGGAGGTACAGATACGCAGTATTTT. This sequence encodes CASSLLAGGTDTQYF. V is TRBV28 and J is TRBJ2-3, with 11 bases lining up with TRBD2. The CDR3 contains 15 residues. V was clipped by 2 bases and J by 3 bases; unmatched bases: 1. Germline V lookup: CDR1 MDHEN, CDR2 SYDVKM.

Only a few counts were recorded for this clone. The chain combines TRBV30 with TRBJ1-1, with 10 positions matching TRBD1. Losses at the gene ends were 1 base for V and 3 bases for J; bases not matched to a gene: 5. Per the germline V gene, CDR1 is GTSNPN and CDR2 is SVGIG (reference sequence). This CDR3 spans 15 amino acids. CDR3 DNA: TGTGCCTGGAGTGGGGACAGGGGAGGGGACACTGAAGCTTTCTTT. Protein product: CAWSGDRGGDTEAFF.

This clone was picked up a small number of times. The genes are TRBV6-1 and TRBJ2-7; 8 nucleotides line up with TRBD1. The CDR3 has 16 amino acids. Germline-derived CDR1 and CDR2 are MNHNS and SASEGT. J was trimmed by 2 bases and V by 0 bases; bases with no gene match: 6. CDR3 sequence: CASSEALIQGAYEQYF. Written as DNA, the CDR3 is TGTGCCAGCAGTGAAGCCCTAATACAGGGGGCCTACGAGCAGTACTTC.

This clone has a single count. V usage is TRBV6-6 and J usage is TRBJ2-3; no clear D gene. Germline V gives CDR1 MNHNY, CDR2 SVGAGI (reference sequence). This CDR3 has 15 residues. V lost 5 bases and J lost 1, with 13 bases in between. Written as DNA, the CDR3 is TGTGCCAGCAGTCCCCGGGCAGGACGCACAGATACGCAGTATTTT. Amino acid sequence: CASSPRAGRTDTQYF.

The chain joins TRBV28 to TRBJ2-3; 13 nucleotides match TRBD2. Germline V lookup: CDR1 MDHEN, CDR2 SYDVKM. The CDR3 consists of 18 residues. The V and J ends lost 4 bases and 11 bases, in that order; junction bases with no gene match: 18. CDR3 residues: CASSSPGLAGRATSGQYF. DNA for the CDR3: TGTGCCAGCAGTTCACCGGGACTAGCGGGGAGGGCAACATCGGGGCAGTATTTT.

The J gene is TRBJ1-1, the V gene TRBV28; a weak D match, TRBD1 (5 bases). V was clipped by 8 bases and J by 6 bases, with 22 bases between them. The germline V gene has CDR1 MDHEN and CDR2 SYDVKM. The CDR3 is made up of 15 amino acids. The CDR3: CASDSPSDTGAEAFF. As DNA, the CDR3 is TGTGCCAGCGACTCACCATCGGACACGGGCGCTGAAGCTTTCTTT.

The rearrangement links TRBV5-4 to TRBJ2-5; 7 bases line up with TRBD2. CDR1 and CDR2 from the germline V gene are SGHNT and YYREEE (reference sequence). The CDR3 is made up of 16 amino acids. J was trimmed by 4 bases and V by 4 bases; bases with no gene match: 13. The CDR3, as DNA: TGTGCCAGCAGCACCCCGGGACTATCGGGGGGAGAGACCCAGTACTTC. Translating it yields CASSTPGLSGGETQYF.

The rearrangement links TRBV7-8 to TRBJ1-1, with a tentative D call TRBD1 (6 bases). This CDR3 region has 17 residues. V was trimmed by 1 base and J by 0 bases, leaving 15 bases between them. Germline loops: CDR1 SGHVS, CDR2 FQNEAQ. Written as DNA, the CDR3 is TGTGCCAGCAGCTTAGAAGGGGGGTATCCTCTGAACACTGAAGCTTTCTTT. This gives the protein CASSLEGGYPLNTEAFF.

This clone has more than one count but fewer than ten. The rearrangement joins TRBV29-1 to TRBJ2-3, with D uncertain. CDR3 size: 15 residues. Germline V gene data show CDR1 as SQVTM and CDR2 as ANQGSEA. The ends were cut back, 5 bases at V and 2 bases at J, with 17 bases in the middle. The CDR3 reads CSVLVATRTTDTQYF. CDR3 sequence (DNA): TGCAGCGTTCTGGTCGCGACGCGGACCACAGATACGCAGTATTTT.

The V and J genes are TRBV5-1 and TRBJ1-2, with 7 bases lining up with TRBD1. There are 15 residues in the CDR3. CDR1 is SGHRS and CDR2 is YFSETQ in the germline V gene. With 4 bases clipped from V and 4 bases from J, the junction kept 10 bases outside the gene matches. CDR3 sequence (DNA): TGCGCCAGCAGCCGACAGGGAGGGGAGGGCTATGGCTACACCTTC. This gives the protein CASSRQGGEGYGYTF.

The rearrangement links TRBV15 to TRBJ2-5, with 7 bases aligning to TRBD1. The germline gives CDR1 LNHNV, CDR2 YYDKDF (reference sequence). The V and J ends lost 3 bases and 5 bases, in that order; junction bases with no gene match: 12. The CDR3 consists of 16 residues. CDR3 protein: CATSRTGTIRGETQYF. DNA for the CDR3: TGTGCCACCAGCAGGACAGGGACAATAAGGGGGGAGACCCAGTACTTC.

This clone came up once. The CDR3 is CASSMAYNQPQHF. The CDR3 nucleotides are TGTGCCAGTAGTATGGCCTACAATCAGCCCCAGCATTTT. The chain uses TRBV19 and TRBJ1-5, with D uncertain. The V end was cut by 3 bases, the J end by 3 bases, with 6 bases between. The CDR3 totals 13 residues. The germline CDR1 and CDR2 sequences are LNHDA and SQIVND (reference sequence).

The chain recombines TRBV6-6 with TRBJ1-3; D is unclear. The germline V gene encodes CDR1 MNHNY and CDR2 SVGAGI (reference sequence). The CDR3 covers 14 residues. Trimming removed 7 bases from V and 1 base from J, with 11 bases in between. The CDR3 DNA reads as TGTGCCAGCACCTTACCACTTTCTGGAAACACCATATATTTT. Encoded protein: CASTLPLSGNTIYF.

This clone has only one observation. The CDR3: CASIDPSTGGGNQPQHF. CDR3 nucleotide sequence: TGTGCCAGTATAGACCCCTCGACCGGGGGAGGCAATCAGCCCCAGCATTTT. The J gene is TRBJ1-5, the V gene TRBV19; D perhaps matches TRBD1 (5 bases). CDR3 length: 17 amino acids. Between the trimmed V and J ends, which lost 7 bases and 2 bases, there was a span of 21 bases. Per germline, CDR1 LNHDA and CDR2 SQIVND (reference sequence). Full variable domain (missing parts from reference TRBV19 and TRBJ1-5): DGGITQSPKYLFRKEGQNVTLSCEQNLNHDAMYWYRQDPGQGLRLIYYSQIVNDFQKGDIAEGYSVSREKKESFPLTVTSAQKNPTAFYLCASIDPSTGGGNQPQHFGDGTRLSIL.

This clone was detected a few times. V gene TRBV11-2 combines with J gene TRBJ1-5; D is undetermined. The germline V gene has CDR1 SGHAT and CDR2 FQNNGV. The CDR3 contains 13 residues. Trimming took 1 base from V and 5 from J, leaving 6 bases between them. The CDR3: CASSLVPDQPQHF. The CDR3 DNA reads TGTGCCAGCAGCTTAGTCCCGGATCAGCCCCAGCATTTT.

The V and J genes are TRBV4-1 and TRBJ2-1; maybe TRBD1 (6 bases). Germline-derived CDR1 and CDR2 are MGHRA and YSYEKL. The CDR3 runs 13 residues. Trimming stripped 8 bases from V and 6 bases from J, with 14 bases between. The CDR3 DNA reads TGCGCCAGCGGTAGAACAGGGCTCAATGAGCAGTTCTTC. This gives the protein CASGRTGLNEQFF.

The rearrangement joins TRBV15 to TRBJ2-7; TRBD2 agrees at 7 bases. The CDR3 covers 14 residues. The ends lost 8 bases at V and 6 bases at J; junction bases unmatched: 13. Germline V lookup: CDR1 LNHNV, CDR2 YYDKDF (reference sequence). This CDR3 reads CATPFSRLAGEQYF. CDR3 in DNA: TGTGCCACCCCCTTCAGCCGACTAGCTGGCGAGCAGTACTTC.

This chain uses TRBV7-2 with TRBJ2-2; a possible D gene is TRBD2 (6 bases). Germline CDR1 is SGHTA and CDR2 is FQGNSA. This CDR3 is built from 17 residues. V lost 1 base and J lost 6, with 18 bases in between. In nucleotides, the CDR3 is TGTGCCAGCAGCTTAGTTGGCGGGGTCCTTTCCCCCGGGGAGCTGTTTTTT. This translates into CASSLVGGVLSPGELFF.

The J gene is TRBJ2-2, the V gene TRBV9; D gene ambiguous. V lost 0 bases, J lost 1 base, and 4 bases lay in between. This CDR3 contains 14 residues. From germline, CDR1 is SGDLS and CDR2 YYNGEE. In nucleotides, the CDR3 is TGTGCCAGCAGCGTAGGCCTGAACACCGGGGAGCTGTTTTTT. Encoded protein: CASSVGLNTGELFF. Full variable domain (remainder filled in from reference TRBV9 and TRBJ2-2): DSGVTQTPKHLITATGQRVTLRCSPRSGDLSVYWYQQSLDQGLQFLIQYYNGEERAKGNILERFSAQQFPDLHSELNLSSLELGDSALYFCASSVGLNTGELFFGEGSRLTVL.